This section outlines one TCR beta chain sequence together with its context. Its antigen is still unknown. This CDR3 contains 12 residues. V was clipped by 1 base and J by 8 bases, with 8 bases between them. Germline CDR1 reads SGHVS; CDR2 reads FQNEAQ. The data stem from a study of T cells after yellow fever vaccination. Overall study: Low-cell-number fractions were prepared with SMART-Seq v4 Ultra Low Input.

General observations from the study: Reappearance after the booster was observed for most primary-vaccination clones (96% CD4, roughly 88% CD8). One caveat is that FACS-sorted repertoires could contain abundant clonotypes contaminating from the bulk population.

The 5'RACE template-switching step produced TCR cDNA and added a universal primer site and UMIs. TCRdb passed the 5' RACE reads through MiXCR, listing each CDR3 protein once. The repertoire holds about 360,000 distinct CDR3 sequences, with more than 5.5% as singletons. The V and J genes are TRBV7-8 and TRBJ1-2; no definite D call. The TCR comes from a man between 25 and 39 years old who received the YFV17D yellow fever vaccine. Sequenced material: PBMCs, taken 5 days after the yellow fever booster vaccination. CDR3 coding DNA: TGTGCCAGCAGCTTAGGGGTCGCCGGCTACACCTTC. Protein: CASSLGVAGYTF.